The 13 T cell receptor beta chains given below trace back to one sample, sequenced in a study of T cell responses to AZD1222 COVID-19 vaccine. Using immunoSEQ multiplex PCR, the repertoire was profiled, and TCRdb retains in-frame clones only, with some absent. The table has approximately 100,000 clones, just under 95% seen once. The starting material was peripheral blood, obtained on day 0 of AZD1222 vaccination. These receptors were taken from an adult in good health.

This clone has more than one count but fewer than ten. The V and J genes are TRBV5-1 and TRBJ1-2; D call uncertain. CDR1 is SGHRS and CDR2 is YFSETQ in the germline V gene. The CDR3 contains 14 residues. The V and J ends lost 1 base and 6 bases respectively, with 13 bases between them. The CDR3 spells CASSLRRESDGYTF. CDR3 sequence (DNA): TGCGCCAGCAGCTTGAGGAGGGAATCAGATGGCTACACCTTC.

The CDR3 nucleotides are TGTGCCAGCAGTGACTCAGTCGATATTCCCTACAATGAGCAGTTCTTC. Translated, it gives CASSDSVDIPYNEQFF. The chain has TRBV6-4 and TRBJ2-1; D is unclear. V lost 0 bases and J lost 2, with 11 bases in between. The CDR3 is 16 amino acids. Germline V gene data show CDR1 as MRHNA and CDR2 as SNTAGT.

The chain joins TRBV5-1 to TRBJ1-1, with a weak D call TRBD1 (5 bases). The CDR3 extends over 16 amino acids. The V end lost 0 bases, the J end lost 1 base, and 13 bases lay between the germline ends. In germline, CDR1 is SGHRS, CDR2 YFSETQ. The DNA of the CDR3 is TGCGCCAGCAGCTTGGTTACAGGATCACAGAACACTGAAGCTTTCTTT. Its protein is CASSLVTGSQNTEAFF. The variable domain in full, completed from reference TRBV5-1 and TRBJ1-1, reads KAGVTQTPRYLIKTRGQQVTLSCSPISGHRSVSWYQQTPGQGLQFLFEYFSETQRNKGNFPGRFSGRQFSNSRSEMNVSTLELGDSALYLCASSLVTGSQNTEAFFGQGTRLTVV.

The chain employs TRBV27 and TRBJ1-2; D gene uncertain. The germline V and J ends were trimmed by 2 bases and 5 bases, with 12 bases remaining between them. Germline CDR1 MNHEY, CDR2 SMNVEV (reference sequence). The CDR3 loop spans 14 amino acids. The CDR3 DNA reads as TGTGCCAGCAGTTTAGCTACCTTCCCTTATGGCTACACCTTC. It specifies CASSLATFPYGYTF.

The CDR3 sequence: CASSSPRFPTGDTQYF. In DNA form, the CDR3 reads TGTGCCAGCAGTTCTCCCCGGTTCCCCACGGGGGATACGCAGTATTTT. V is TRBV6-2 or TRBV6-3 and J is TRBJ2-3; the D gene is possibly TRBD2 (5 bases). Germline CDR1 is MNHEY and CDR2 is SVGEGT. The length of the CDR3 is 16 residues. Trimming removed 4 bases from V and 6 bases from J, with 20 bases in between.

J is TRBJ2-5 and V is TRBV4-1; 8 nucleotides line up with TRBD1. The CDR3 covers 16 residues. V shed 1 base, J shed 4 bases, and the junction held 8 bases outside the gene matches. Per the germline V gene, CDR1 is MGHRA and CDR2 is YSYEKL. CDR3 sequence reads: CASSQGDRGSGETQYF. CDR3 sequence (DNA): TGCGCCAGCAGCCAAGGAGACAGGGGTTCCGGAGAGACCCAGTACTTC.

The chain uses TRBV27 and TRBJ2-1, with 9 nucleotides matching TRBD2. The CDR3 is made up of 13 amino acids. Trimming at V came to 5 bases and at J to 8 bases, leaving 4 bases not matched to a gene. CDR1 is MNHEY, CDR2 SMNVEV, per germline (reference sequence). The CDR3 protein is CASSLREGDEQFF. The DNA of the CDR3 is TGTGCCAGCAGTCTGCGGGAGGGTGATGAGCAGTTCTTC.

In its sample, this clone was seen once. The rearrangement joins TRBV9 to TRBJ1-4, with D perhaps TRBD1 (5 bases). Germline V CDR1 and CDR2: SGDLS, YYNGEE. This CDR3 is built from 19 residues. Trimming took 3 bases from V and 5 from J, leaving 26 bases between them. The CDR3, as DNA: TGTGCCAGCAGCGGGACGAGGGACGGAGGAGGATGGGAGAATGAAAAACTGTTTTTT. It is translated as CASSGTRDGGGWENEKLFF.

This rearrangement joins TRBV5-1 to TRBJ1-2, with 7 bases that match TRBD1. The V gene end was trimmed by 4 bases and the J gene end by 8 bases; junction bases not matched to a gene: 11. The CDR3 is made up of 14 amino acids. Germline V gives CDR1 SGHRS, CDR2 YFSETQ. The CDR3 loop is CASSTGTDGYGYTF. In nucleotides, the CDR3 is TGCGCCAGCAGCACAGGGACAGACGGCTACGGCTACACCTTC.

V and J are TRBV6-5 and TRBJ1-2; no clear D gene. This CDR3 has 14 amino acids. CDR1 is MNHEY, CDR2 SVGAGI, per germline. The V gene lost 4 bases and the J gene lost 3 bases, with 12 bases spanning the gap. The CDR3 region is CASSLQPVDYGYTF. The CDR3 nucleotides read TGTGCCAGCAGTTTACAGCCTGTGGACTATGGCTACACCTTC.

This chain uses TRBV12-3 or TRBV12-4 with TRBJ2-3; 7 nucleotides align to TRBD2. The ends lost 6 bases at V and 4 bases at J; junction bases unmatched: 4. The CDR3 has 13 residues. CDR3 coding DNA: TGTGCCAGCAGGCGACTAGCCTCAGATACGCAGTATTTT. This encodes CASRRLASDTQYF.

The chain uses TRBV5-4 and TRBJ1-1; D might be TRBD1 (6 bases). Per germline, CDR1 SGHNT and CDR2 YYREEE (reference sequence). The ends were cut back, 0 bases at V and 7 bases at J, with 16 bases in the middle. The CDR3 loop spans 15 amino acids. Here the CDR3 DNA reads TGTGCCAGCAGCTTGGTCAGGGGACGGGAAGGTGAAGCTTTCTTT. Residues: CASSLVRGREGEAFF.

V is TRBV28 and J is TRBJ1-6, with TRBD1 matching 7 bases. Germline-derived CDR1 and CDR2 are MDHEN and SYDVKM. With 5 bases clipped from V and 7 bases from J, the junction kept 20 bases outside the gene matches. The CDR3 runs 19 residues. The DNA of the CDR3 is TGTGCCAGCAGTCCTCACGCTTATTACCGGGACAGTGAAAATTCACCCCTCCACTTT. Its translation: CASSPHAYYRDSENSPLHF. Full variable domain (rest looked up from reference TRBV28 and TRBJ1-6): DVKVTQSSRYLVKRTGEKVFLECVQDMDHENMFWYRQDPGLGLRLIYFSYDVKMKEKGDIPEGYSVSREKKERFSLILESASTNQTSMYLCASSPHAYYRDSENSPLHFGNGTRLTVT.